This is a list of T cell receptor beta chains from one sample in a study of shared clonotypes between healthy human individuals. The data were produced by immunoSEQ multiplex PCR, yet TCRdb's version contains in-frame clones alone and is incomplete. The table lists 2.3 million or so clones, 90% to 95% of them singletons, with 0.35% to 0.5% in the top ten. Sequenced sample: naive CD4+ T cells from PBMCs. The receptor source for this set is a man younger than 30 in good health. Some clones in this sample may be carry-over from other donors' samples. Each CDR3 is given with its conserved first and last residue. The D gene is left open where the match is weak. The listing skips clone size in some rows; elsewhere it reads once, few, many or a size class.

d_call	clone_size	v_call	j_call	cdr3_length	cdr3_aa	cdr3_nt
NA	NA	TRBV11-3	TRBJ2-3	16	CASSLGTLSSTDTQYF	TGTGCCAGCAGCCTGGGGACACTTTCTAGCACAGATACGCAGTATTTT
NA	NA	TRBV4-3	TRBJ1-1	14	CASSQDGGFTEAFF	TGCGCCAGCAGCCAAGATGGGGGCTTCACTGAAGCTTTCTTT
NA	NA	TRBV6-5	TRBJ2-7	12	CASSYSGKEQYF	TGTGCCAGCAGTTACTCTGGAAAAGAGCAGTACTTC
NA	NA	TRBV19	TRBJ2-1	17	CASSPDRWGASYNEQFF	TGTGCCAGTAGCCCAGACCGGTGGGGGGCGTCCTACAATGAGCAGTTCTTC
NA	NA	TRBV28	TRBJ1-2	11	CASSPVRGYTF	TGTGCCAGCAGCCCTGTAAGGGGCTACACCTTC
TRBD1	few	TRBV28	TRBJ1-5	14	CASSPGQGDQPQHF	TGTGCCAGCAGCCCCGGGCAGGGGGATCAGCCCCAGCATTTT
NA	NA	TRBV12-5	TRBJ2-5	13	CPRKGQGRETQYF	TGCCCTCGGAAGGGTCAGGGGCGAGAGACCCAGTACTTC
NA	NA	TRBV5-1	TRBJ1-2	14	CASSLGSGSYGYTF	TGCGCCAGCAGCTTGGGGTCAGGAAGCTATGGCTACACCTTC
NA	NA	TRBV28	TRBJ1-3	17	CASSPWERSNSGNTIYF	TGTGCCAGCAGCCCTTGGGAGCGCAGCAACTCTGGAAACACCATATATTTT
NA	NA	TRBV28	TRBJ1-2	13	CASSFRANYGYTF	TGTGCCAGCAGTTTCCGAGCTAACTATGGCTACACCTTC
NA	NA	TRBV6-5	TRBJ2-1	14	CASSPRTRRDEQFF	TGTGCCAGCAGCCCTCGGACCCGGCGGGATGAGCAGTTCTTC
TRBD2	NA	TRBV5-6	TRBJ2-7	15	CASSRTSGASYEQYF	TGTGCCAGCAGCCGAACTAGCGGGGCCTCCTACGAGCAGTACTTC
NA	NA	TRBV28	TRBJ2-1	13	CASREGPRDEQFF	TGTGCCAGCCGCGAAGGTCCTAGGGATGAGCAGTTCTTC
NA	NA	TRBV5-5	TRBJ1-5	14	CASSLMGEGQPQHF	TGTGCCAGCAGCTTGATGGGGGAAGGGCAGCCCCAGCATTTT
TRBD1	NA	TRBV28	TRBJ2-7	14	CASSRSDQLGQGYF	TGTGCCAGCAGTCGATCGGACCAATTGGGACAGGGTTACTTC
NA	NA	TRBV7-8	TRBJ1-5	14	CASSLGSSLGAQHF	TGTGCCAGCAGCTTAGGGTCCAGCCTTGGGGCCCAGCATTTT
NA	NA	TRBV6-5	TRBJ2-1	13	CASRGTGFSEQFF	TGTGCCAGCAGGGGAACAGGGTTTAGTGAGCAGTTCTTC
NA	NA	TRBV2	TRBJ2-7	12	CASSAEGGEQYF	TGTGCCAGCAGTGCGGAGGGAGGCGAGCAGTACTTC
NA	NA	TRBV7-2	TRBJ1-2	14	CASSPQTGPYGYTF	TGTGCCAGCAGCCCCCAGACGGGACCCTATGGCTACACCTTC
TRBD2	NA	TRBV5-1	TRBJ2-3	15	CASSLTSVSTDTQYF	TGCGCCAGCAGCTTGACTAGCGTTAGCACAGATACGCAGTATTTT
NA	NA	TRBV14	TRBJ1-1	16	CASSQEKGRVNTEAFF	TGTGCCAGCAGCCAAGAAAAAGGACGGGTGAACACTGAAGCTTTCTTT
NA	NA	TRBV28	TRBJ2-1	13	CASSRDWYNEQFF	TGTGCCAGCAGCCGGGACTGGTACAATGAGCAGTTCTTC
NA	NA	TRBV7-9	TRBJ1-4	13	CASRGGPNEKLFF	TGTGCCAGCAGGGGGGGACCTAATGAAAAACTGTTTTTT
NA	NA	TRBV2	TRBJ2-5	16	CASSELTPPGGETQYF	TGTGCCAGCAGTGAACTTACCCCCCCGGGCGGAGAGACCCAGTACTTC
NA	NA	TRBV6-5	TRBJ2-1	16	CASSYFSESSYNEQFF	TGTGCCAGCAGTTACTTTTCAGAAAGCTCCTACAATGAGCAGTTCTTC
NA	NA	TRBV5-4	TRBJ2-3	12	CASSFGTDTQYF	TGTGCCAGCAGCTTCGGTACAGATACGCAGTATTTT
TRBD2	NA	TRBV11-2	TRBJ2-5	14	CASSRGLQQETQYF	TGTGCCAGCAGCCGGGGACTACAACAAGAGACCCAGTACTTC
NA	once	TRBV7-9	TRBJ2-1	13	CASSFLRQWEQFF	TGTGCCAGCAGCTTTCTCCGGCAATGGGAGCAGTTCTTC
NA	NA	TRBV7-2	TRBJ1-2	14	CASSTRDTVGGYTF	TGTGCCAGCAGCACCCGGGACACCGTCGGTGGCTACACCTTC
NA	NA	TRBV18	TRBJ1-2	14	CASSPFVVGDGYTF	TGTGCCAGCTCACCATTCGTTGTGGGAGATGGCTACACCTTC
NA	NA	TRBV19	TRBJ1-1	13	CASSIFGNTEAFF	TGTGCCAGTAGTATTTTCGGGAACACTGAAGCTTTCTTT
NA	NA	TRBV5-1	TRBJ2-2	14	CASSSQGSTGELFF	TGCGCCAGCAGCTCACAGGGATCCACCGGGGAGCTGTTTTTT
TRBD1	NA	TRBV7-2	TRBJ2-1	19	CASSFPLGGGQGPGNEQFF	TGTGCCAGCAGCTTCCCATTGGGGGGGGGACAGGGACCCGGCAATGAGCAGTTCTTC
NA	NA	TRBV5-1	TRBJ2-7	15	CASSLGQTSSYEQYF	TGCGCCAGCAGCTTGGGGCAGACGAGCTCCTACGAGCAGTACTTC
NA	NA	TRBV5-1	TRBJ1-5	14	CASSLGDIDQPQHF	TGCGCCAGCAGCTTAGGGGACATTGATCAGCCCCAGCATTTT
NA	NA	TRBV5-1	TRBJ2-3	14	CASSKSGVTDTQYF	TGCGCCAGCAGTAAAAGCGGAGTTACAGATACGCAGTATTTT
NA	NA	TRBV25-1	TRBJ2-7	13	CASREGALYEQYF	TGTGCCAGCAGGGAGGGGGCTCTCTACGAGCAGTACTTC
NA	NA	TRBV5-4	TRBJ2-7	12	CASSLAVGEQYF	TGTGCCAGCAGCTTGGCGGTGGGAGAGCAGTACTTC
NA	once	TRBV5-1	TRBJ1-5	15	CASSLRGASNQPQHF	TGCGCCAGCAGCTTGCGGGGGGCTAGCAATCAGCCCCAGCATTTT
NA	NA	TRBV28	TRBJ2-2	13	CASSSSGVGELFF	TGTGCCAGCAGTTCGTCAGGTGTCGGGGAGCTGTTTTTT
NA	NA	TRBV7-2	TRBJ1-1	16	CASSPKGRGAGTEAFF	TGTGCCAGCAGCCCAAAAGGACGGGGGGCGGGCACTGAAGCTTTCTTT
NA	NA	TRBV10-3	TRBJ2-4	15	CATNEGILAKNIQYF	TGTGCCACGAACGAGGGGATCCTAGCCAAAAACATTCAGTACTTC
TRBD1	NA	TRBV5-5	TRBJ2-4	18	CASSWRAPGQGAGNIQYF	TGTGCCAGCAGCTGGAGGGCACCGGGACAGGGGGCCGGAAACATTCAGTACTTC